This is a list of T cell receptor beta chains from one sample in a study of cytomegalovirus exposure and HLA in healthy donors. Profiling relied on immunoSEQ multiplex PCR, and the TCRdb table lists in-frame clones only, not all of them. The sample records approximately 150,000 clones, roughly 80% being singletons. The sequenced sample was PBMCs. All receptors come from a man under 40 in good health and CMV-seronegative. The CDR3 runs from the conserved cysteine through the conserved F or W. A D gene is named only where the DNA matches it firmly. The size entry is marked missing in some rows and otherwise reads once, few, many or a size class.

TRBD1	TRBV27	TRBJ2-7	NA	CASSSSLRDRGHEQYF	TGTGCCAGCAGTTCAAGCCTCCGGGACAGGGGACACGAGCAGTACTTC
TRBD1	TRBV4-1	TRBJ2-3	NA	CASSPFPGTGAADTQYF	TGCGCCAGCAGCCCTTTTCCCGGGACAGGAGCGGCAGATACGCAGTATTTT
TRBD1	TRBV5-8	TRBJ1-2	NA	CASSPRQGAVVGYTF	TGTGCCAGCAGCCCCCGACAGGGGGCCGTAGTTGGCTACACCTTC
TRBD1	TRBV28	TRBJ2-7	NA	CATEDRSPYEQYF	TGTGCCACCGAGGACAGGTCCCCCTACGAGCAGTACTTC
TRBD1	TRBV19	TRBJ1-4	NA	CASSSLGGTAEKLFF	TGTGCCAGTAGTAGCCTAGGGGGGACAGCTGAAAAACTGTTTTTT
NA	TRBV18	TRBJ2-7	NA	CASSPPRTGGSYEQYF	TGTGCCAGCTCACCACCGCGGACTGGAGGATCCTACGAGCAGTACTTC
NA	TRBV25-1	TRBJ2-7	NA	CASSALDRDYEQYF	TGTGCCAGCAGTGCTTTGGACAGAGATTACGAGCAGTACTTC
TRBD1	TRBV10-2	TRBJ2-7	NA	CASSEFHGTGGRGLYEQYF	TGCGCCAGCAGTGAGTTCCATGGGACAGGGGGCCGGGGCCTCTACGAGCAGTACTTC
TRBD2	TRBV7-3	TRBJ2-1	NA	CASSLRPTGGAEQFF	TGTGCCAGCAGCTTAAGGCCCACGGGGGGGGCTGAGCAGTTCTTC
TRBD1	TRBV7-2	TRBJ1-5	few	CASSLGVGQGIFNQPQHF	TGTGCCAGCAGCTTAGGTGTAGGACAGGGGATTTTTAATCAGCCCCAGCATTTT
TRBD1	TRBV29-1	TRBJ1-2	NA	CSVSDRGDYGYTF	TGCAGCGTGTCGGACAGGGGTGACTATGGCTACACCTTC
NA	TRBV11-2	TRBJ2-7	NA	CASSPLGEQYF	TGTGCCAGCAGCCCCCTCGGGGAGCAGTACTTC
NA	TRBV18	TRBJ2-1	NA	CASSPPNRGEQFF	TGTGCCAGCTCACCACCAAACCGGGGTGAGCAGTTCTTC
NA	TRBV15	TRBJ2-7	NA	CATSRGGDYEQYF	TGTGCCACCAGCAGAGGGGGGGATTACGAGCAGTACTTC
TRBD1	TRBV30	TRBJ1-6	NA	CAWGQESSYNSPLHF	TGTGCCTGGGGACAGGAGAGCTCCTATAATTCACCCCTCCACTTT
NA	TRBV9	TRBJ1-5	once	CASSVDSYQPQHF	TGTGCCAGCAGCGTAGACAGTTATCAGCCCCAGCATTTT
TRBD1	TRBV5-6	TRBJ1-4	few	CASSWGTGSNEKLFF	TGTGCCAGCAGCTGGGGGACAGGTTCTAATGAAAAACTGTTTTTT
NA	TRBV6-1	TRBJ1-6	once	CASSVYGDSYNSPLHF	TGTGCCAGCAGTGTGTACGGGGACTCCTATAATTCACCCCTCCACTTT
TRBD2	TRBV6-6	TRBJ2-1	once	CASRPLSGKLNNEQFF	TGTGCCAGCAGGCCCCTTAGCGGGAAGCTTAACAATGAGCAGTTCTTC
NA	TRBV6-6	TRBJ2-2	NA	CASSTGDSGELFF	TGTGCCAGCAGTACGGGGGATAGCGGGGAGCTGTTTTTT
NA	TRBV6-1	TRBJ1-2	NA	CASSRSGDYGYTF	TGTGCCAGCAGCCGATCCGGGGACTATGGCTACACCTTC
NA	TRBV5-4	TRBJ2-1	NA	CASSLESGQTYNEQFF	TGTGCCAGCAGCCTCGAGAGTGGACAGACCTACAATGAGCAGTTCTTC
NA	TRBV9	TRBJ2-1	few	CASGGRNEQFF	TGTGCCAGCGGGGGGAGGAATGAGCAGTTCTTC
NA	TRBV30	TRBJ2-2	once	CAWSRRLPNTGELFF	TGTGCCTGGAGTAGGAGACTTCCGAACACCGGGGAGCTGTTTTTT
NA	TRBV9	TRBJ2-7	NA	CASSPASQSGIYEQYF	TGTGCCAGCAGCCCAGCTAGTCAGTCAGGGATCTACGAGCAGTACTTC
TRBD2	TRBV6-5	TRBJ2-1	NA	CASSPSGRGFNEQFF	TGTGCCAGCAGCCCTAGCGGGAGAGGATTCAATGAGCAGTTCTTC
TRBD1	TRBV7-2	TRBJ1-3	NA	CASSLTRTGSSGNTIYF	TGTGCCAGCAGCTTAACGAGGACAGGGTCCTCTGGAAACACCATATATTTT
TRBD1	TRBV7-9	TRBJ1-2	NA	CSSSLGDRNTYGYTF	TGTTCCAGCAGCTTAGGGGACAGAAATACCTATGGCTACACCTTC
TRBD1	TRBV18	TRBJ1-5	NA	CASSPSSGTGDNQPQHF	TGTGCCAGCTCACCAAGCTCCGGGACAGGGGACAATCAGCCCCAGCATTTT
NA	TRBV7-9	TRBJ1-6	NA	CSSSSGVTNNSPLHF	TGTTCCAGCAGCTCAGGGGTAACGAATAATTCACCCCTCCACTTT
NA	TRBV2	TRBJ1-6	NA	CASSLPPFPSSYNSPLHF	TGTGCCAGCAGCCTACCCCCTTTCCCGAGCTCCTATAATTCACCCCTCCACTTT
TRBD1	TRBV5-8	TRBJ2-2	NA	CASSSGQGIAGELFF	TGTGCCAGCAGCTCCGGACAGGGGATAGCCGGGGAGCTGTTTTTT
TRBD1	TRBV4-1	TRBJ2-7	NA	CASSQGTGRRQEQYF	TGCGCCAGCAGCCAAGGGACAGGTCGCCGTCAAGAGCAGTACTTC
NA	TRBV6-6	TRBJ1-2	NA	CASSYSGESGYTF	TGTGCCAGCAGTTACTCCGGGGAAAGTGGCTACACCTTC
TRBD1	TRBV6-5	TRBJ1-3	few	CASSYRGTGTGNTIYF	TGTGCCAGCAGTTACCGGGGGACAGGGACTGGAAACACCATATATTTT
NA	TRBV7-9	TRBJ2-1	NA	CASSLSTPYNEQFF	TGTGCCAGCAGCTTAAGTACTCCATACAATGAGCAGTTCTTC
TRBD2	TRBV10-3	TRBJ2-3	once	CAISEALAGGLDTQYF	TGTGCCATCAGTGAGGCCCTAGCGGGAGGACTCGATACGCAGTATTTT
TRBD1	TRBV28	TRBJ1-2	NA	CASSTGQDNYGYTF	TGTGCCAGCAGTACGGGACAGGATAACTATGGCTACACCTTC
NA	TRBV9	TRBJ2-5	NA	CASSVDHRGGQETQYF	TGTGCCAGCAGCGTAGACCACAGGGGGGGACAAGAGACCCAGTACTTC
TRBD2	TRBV28	TRBJ2-3	NA	CATKRGLIGDTQYF	TGTGCCACCAAGCGGGGCCTCATTGGAGATACGCAGTATTTT
NA	TRBV28	TRBJ1-1	once	CASSPGAAAENTEAFF	TGTGCCAGCAGCCCAGGGGCGGCCGCGGAGAACACTGAAGCTTTCTTT
NA	TRBV7-2	TRBJ2-7	NA	CASSLRRGGGELSYEQYF	TGTGCCAGCAGCTTAAGGAGAGGGGGGGGAGAGCTATCCTACGAGCAGTACTTC
NA	TRBV7-9	TRBJ2-3	NA	CASSSGGTDTQYF	TGTGCCAGCAGCTCAGGGGGGACAGATACGCAGTATTTT
TRBD1	TRBV14	TRBJ1-2	NA	CASSPPGQGPYGYTF	TGTGCCAGCAGCCCCCCCGGACAGGGGCCCTATGGCTACACCTTC
NA	TRBV9	TRBJ1-6	NA	CASSSRGPEPQSPLHF	TGTGCCAGCAGCTCCAGGGGACCAGAGCCCCAGTCACCCCTCCACTTT
TRBD1	TRBV9	TRBJ2-2	NA	CASSVLGGRTGELFF	TGTGCCAGCAGCGTCTTAGGGGGCAGGACCGGGGAGCTGTTTTTT
NA	TRBV7-8	TRBJ2-1	NA	CASSSTESSYNEQFF	TGTGCCAGCAGCTCGACAGAGAGCTCCTACAATGAGCAGTTCTTC
NA	TRBV9	TRBJ2-3	NA	CASSVGTSPRGSTDTQYF	TGTGCCAGCAGCGTCGGGACGTCTCCTCGGGGGAGCACAGATACGCAGTATTTT
NA	TRBV7-9	TRBJ2-1	NA	CASSLADSYNEQFF	TGTGCCAGCAGCTTGGCCGACTCCTACAATGAGCAGTTCTTC
NA	TRBV19	TRBJ1-4	NA	CASTTGWGGEKLFF	TGTGCCAGTACTACAGGGTGGGGCGGTGAAAAACTGTTTTTT
TRBD1	TRBV29-1	TRBJ1-2	NA	CSVGPDREGYTF	TGCAGCGTTGGCCCGGACAGGGAGGGCTACACCTTC